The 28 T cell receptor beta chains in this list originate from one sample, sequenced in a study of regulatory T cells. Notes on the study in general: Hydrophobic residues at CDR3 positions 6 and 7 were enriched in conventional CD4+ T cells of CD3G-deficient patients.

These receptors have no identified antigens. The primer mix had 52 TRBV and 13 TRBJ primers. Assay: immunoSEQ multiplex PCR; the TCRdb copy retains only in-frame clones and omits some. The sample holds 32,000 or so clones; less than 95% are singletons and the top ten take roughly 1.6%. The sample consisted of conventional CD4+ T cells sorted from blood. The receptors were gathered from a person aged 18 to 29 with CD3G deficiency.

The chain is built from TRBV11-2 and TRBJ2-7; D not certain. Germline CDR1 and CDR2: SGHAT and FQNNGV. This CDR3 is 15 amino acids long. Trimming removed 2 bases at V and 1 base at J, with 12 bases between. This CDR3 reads CASSLFSALSYEQYF. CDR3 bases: TGTGCCAGCAGCTTATTCTCTGCCTTATCCTACGAGCAGTACTTC.

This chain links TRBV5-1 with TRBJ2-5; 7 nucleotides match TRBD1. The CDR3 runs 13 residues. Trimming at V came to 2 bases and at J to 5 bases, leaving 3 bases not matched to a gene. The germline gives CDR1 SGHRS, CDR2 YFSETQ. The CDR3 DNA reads TGCGCCAGCAGCTTACAGGGGACGGAGACCCAGTACTTC. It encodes CASSLQGTETQYF.

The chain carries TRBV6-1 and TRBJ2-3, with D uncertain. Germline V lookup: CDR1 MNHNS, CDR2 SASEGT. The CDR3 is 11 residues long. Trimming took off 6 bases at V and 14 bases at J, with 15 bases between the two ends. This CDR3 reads CASREAGPAYF. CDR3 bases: TGTGCCAGCAGAGAGGCCGGGCCAGCGTATTTT.

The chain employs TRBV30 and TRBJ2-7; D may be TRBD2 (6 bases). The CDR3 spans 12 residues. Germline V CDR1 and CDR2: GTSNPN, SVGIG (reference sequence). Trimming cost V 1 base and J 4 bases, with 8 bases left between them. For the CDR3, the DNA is TGTGCCTGGAGTGACGGGGGTTACGAGCAGTACTTC. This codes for CAWSDGGYEQYF.

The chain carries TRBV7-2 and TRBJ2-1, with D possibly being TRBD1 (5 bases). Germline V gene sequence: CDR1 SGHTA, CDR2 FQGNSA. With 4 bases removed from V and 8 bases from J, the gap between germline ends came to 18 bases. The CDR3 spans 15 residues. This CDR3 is CASSSQGHPRDEQFF. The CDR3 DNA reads TGTGCCAGCAGCTCCCAGGGCCATCCCCGGGATGAGCAGTTCTTC.

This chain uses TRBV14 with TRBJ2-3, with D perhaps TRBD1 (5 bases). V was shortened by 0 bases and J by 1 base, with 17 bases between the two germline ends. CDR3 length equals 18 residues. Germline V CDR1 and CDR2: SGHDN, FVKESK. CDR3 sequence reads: CASSQDRQGRWGTDTQYF. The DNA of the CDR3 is TGTGCCAGCAGCCAAGATCGGCAGGGCCGTTGGGGCACAGATACGCAGTATTTT.

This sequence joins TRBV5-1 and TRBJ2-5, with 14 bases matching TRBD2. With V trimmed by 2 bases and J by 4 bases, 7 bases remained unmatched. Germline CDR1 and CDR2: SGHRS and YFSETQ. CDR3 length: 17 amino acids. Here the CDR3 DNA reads TGCGCCAGCAGCTTATTGGGACTAGCGGGAGCGCGAGAGACCCAGTACTTC. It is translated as CASSLLGLAGARETQYF. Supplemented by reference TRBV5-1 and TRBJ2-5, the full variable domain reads KAGVTQTPRYLIKTRGQQVTLSCSPISGHRSVSWYQQTPGQGLQFLFEYFSETQRNKGNFPGRFSGRQFSNSRSEMNVSTLELGDSALYLCASSLLGLAGARETQYFGPGTRLLVL.

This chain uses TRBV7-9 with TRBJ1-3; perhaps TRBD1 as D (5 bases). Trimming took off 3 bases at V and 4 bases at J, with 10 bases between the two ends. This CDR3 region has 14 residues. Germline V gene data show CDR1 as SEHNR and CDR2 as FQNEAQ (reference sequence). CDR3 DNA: TGTGCCAGCAGCTTCACGGGGGTAGGAAACACCATATATTTT. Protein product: CASSFTGVGNTIYF.

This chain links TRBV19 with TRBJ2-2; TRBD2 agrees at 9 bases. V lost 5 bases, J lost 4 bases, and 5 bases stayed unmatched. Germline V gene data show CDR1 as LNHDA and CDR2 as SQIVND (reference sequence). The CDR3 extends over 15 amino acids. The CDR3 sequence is CASSVSGRSTGELFF. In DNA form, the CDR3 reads TGTGCCAGTAGTGTTAGCGGGAGAAGCACCGGGGAGCTGTTTTTT.

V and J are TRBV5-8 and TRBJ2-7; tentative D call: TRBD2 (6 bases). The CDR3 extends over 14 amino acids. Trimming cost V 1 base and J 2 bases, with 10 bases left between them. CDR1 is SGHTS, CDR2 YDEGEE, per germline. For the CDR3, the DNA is TGTGCCAGCAGCTTGTATGGAGGGACCTACGAGCAGTACTTC. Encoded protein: CASSLYGGTYEQYF.

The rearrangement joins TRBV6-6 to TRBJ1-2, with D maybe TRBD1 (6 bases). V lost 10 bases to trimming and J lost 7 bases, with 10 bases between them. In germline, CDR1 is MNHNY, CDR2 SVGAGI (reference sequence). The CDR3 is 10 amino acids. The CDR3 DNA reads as TGTGCCACCCAGGGGACTGGCTACACCTTC. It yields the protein CATQGTGYTF.

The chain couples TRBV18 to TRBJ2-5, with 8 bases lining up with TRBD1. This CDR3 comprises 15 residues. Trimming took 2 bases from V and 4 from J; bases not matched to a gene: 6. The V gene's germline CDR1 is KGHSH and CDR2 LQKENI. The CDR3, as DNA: TGTGCCAGCTCACCATACCTGGGGACAGGAGAGACCCAGTACTTC. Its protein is CASSPYLGTGETQYF.

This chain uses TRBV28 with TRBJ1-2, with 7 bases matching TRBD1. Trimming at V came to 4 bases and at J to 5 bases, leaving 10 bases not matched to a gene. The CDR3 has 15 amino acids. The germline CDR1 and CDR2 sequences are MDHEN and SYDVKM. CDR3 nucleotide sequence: TGTGCCAGCAGTTCCCCCGAGACAGGGACTTATGGCTACACCTTC. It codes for CASSSPETGTYGYTF.

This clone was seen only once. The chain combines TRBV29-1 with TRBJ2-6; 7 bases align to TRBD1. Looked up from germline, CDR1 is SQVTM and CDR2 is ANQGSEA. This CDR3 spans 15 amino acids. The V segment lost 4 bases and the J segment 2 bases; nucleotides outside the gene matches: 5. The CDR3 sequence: CSVAPGGAGANVLTF. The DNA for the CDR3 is TGCAGCGTTGCCCCAGGGGGAGCTGGGGCCAACGTCCTGACTTTC. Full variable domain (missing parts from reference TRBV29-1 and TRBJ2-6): SAVISQKPSRDICQRGTSLTIQCQVDSQVTMMFWYRQQPGQSLTLIATANQGSEATYESGFVIDKFPISRPNLTFSTLTVSNMSPEDSSIYLCSVAPGGAGANVLTFGAGSRLTVL.

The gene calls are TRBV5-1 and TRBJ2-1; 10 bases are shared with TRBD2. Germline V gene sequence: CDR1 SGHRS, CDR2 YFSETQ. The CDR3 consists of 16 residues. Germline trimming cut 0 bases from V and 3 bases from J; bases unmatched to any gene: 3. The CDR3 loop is CASSLGGLAHYNEQFF. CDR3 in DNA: TGCGCCAGCAGCTTGGGGGGACTAGCGCACTACAATGAGCAGTTCTTC.

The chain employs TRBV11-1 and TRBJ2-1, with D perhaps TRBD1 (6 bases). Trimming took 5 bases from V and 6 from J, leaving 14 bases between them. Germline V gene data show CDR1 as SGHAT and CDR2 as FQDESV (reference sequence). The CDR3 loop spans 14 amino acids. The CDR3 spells CASSQGFNGNEQFF. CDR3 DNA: TGTGCCAGCAGCCAGGGGTTTAACGGCAATGAGCAGTTCTTC. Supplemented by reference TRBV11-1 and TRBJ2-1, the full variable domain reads EAEVAQSPRYKITEKSQAVAFWCDPISGHATLYWYRQILGQGPELLVQFQDESVVDDSQLPKDRFSAERLKGVDSTLKIQPAELGDSAMYLCASSQGFNGNEQFFGPGTRLTVL.

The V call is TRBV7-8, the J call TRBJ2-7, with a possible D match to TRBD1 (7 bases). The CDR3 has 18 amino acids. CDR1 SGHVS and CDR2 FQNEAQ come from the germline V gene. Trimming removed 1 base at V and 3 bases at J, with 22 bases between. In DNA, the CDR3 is TGTGCCAGCAGCTTAGGAAGGGCTAAGGGGGGACAGCGCTACGAGCAGTACTTC. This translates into CASSLGRAKGGQRYEQYF.

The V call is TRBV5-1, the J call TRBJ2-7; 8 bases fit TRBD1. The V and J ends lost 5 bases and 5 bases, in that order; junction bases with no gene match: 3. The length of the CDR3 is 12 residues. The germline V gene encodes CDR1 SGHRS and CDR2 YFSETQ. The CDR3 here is CASRIQGDEQYF. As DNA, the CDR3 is TGCGCCAGCAGAATACAGGGGGACGAGCAGTACTTC.

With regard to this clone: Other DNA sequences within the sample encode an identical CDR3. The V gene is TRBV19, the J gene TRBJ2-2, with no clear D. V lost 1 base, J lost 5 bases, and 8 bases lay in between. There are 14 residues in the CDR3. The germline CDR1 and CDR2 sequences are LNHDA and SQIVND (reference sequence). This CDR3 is CASSIGPDTGELFF. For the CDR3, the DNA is TGTGCCAGTAGTATAGGGCCGGATACCGGGGAGCTGTTTTTT.

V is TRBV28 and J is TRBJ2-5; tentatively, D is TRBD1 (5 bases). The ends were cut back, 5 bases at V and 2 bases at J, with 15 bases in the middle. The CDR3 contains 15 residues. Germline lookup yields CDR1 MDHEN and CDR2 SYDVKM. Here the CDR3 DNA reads TGTGCCAGCAGTACCAACCGACAGTCTCAAGAGACCCAGTACTTC. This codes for CASSTNRQSQETQYF.

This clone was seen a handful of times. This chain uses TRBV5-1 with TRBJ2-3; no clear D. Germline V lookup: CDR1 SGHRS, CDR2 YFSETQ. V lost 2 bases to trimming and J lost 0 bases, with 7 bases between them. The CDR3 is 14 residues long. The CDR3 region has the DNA TGCGCCAGCAGCTTCCATTCTAGCACAGATACGCAGTATTTT. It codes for CASSFHSSTDTQYF.

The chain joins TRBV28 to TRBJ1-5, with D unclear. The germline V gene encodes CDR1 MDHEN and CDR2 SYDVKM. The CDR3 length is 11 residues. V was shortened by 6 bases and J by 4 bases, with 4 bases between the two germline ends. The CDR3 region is CASSTNQPQHF. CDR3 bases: TGTGCCAGCAGCACTAATCAGCCCCAGCATTTT.

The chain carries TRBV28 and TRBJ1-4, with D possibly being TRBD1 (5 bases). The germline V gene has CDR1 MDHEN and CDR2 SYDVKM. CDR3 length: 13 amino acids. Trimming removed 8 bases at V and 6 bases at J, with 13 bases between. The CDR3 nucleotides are TGTGCCAGCCTTAAGGGAGGGGATGAAAAACTGTTTTTT. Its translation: CASLKGGDEKLFF. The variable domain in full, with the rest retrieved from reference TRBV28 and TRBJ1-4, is DVKVTQSSRYLVKRTGEKVFLECVQDMDHENMFWYRQDPGLGLRLIYFSYDVKMKEKGDIPEGYSVSREKKERFSLILESASTNQTSMYLCASLKGGDEKLFFGSGTQLSVL.

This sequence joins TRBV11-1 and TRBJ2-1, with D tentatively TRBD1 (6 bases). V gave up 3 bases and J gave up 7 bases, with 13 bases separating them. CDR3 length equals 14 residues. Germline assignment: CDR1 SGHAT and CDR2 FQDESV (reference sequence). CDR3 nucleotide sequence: TGTGCCAGCAGCTTGGGGCACGACAGGAATGAGCAGTTCTTC. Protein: CASSLGHDRNEQFF.

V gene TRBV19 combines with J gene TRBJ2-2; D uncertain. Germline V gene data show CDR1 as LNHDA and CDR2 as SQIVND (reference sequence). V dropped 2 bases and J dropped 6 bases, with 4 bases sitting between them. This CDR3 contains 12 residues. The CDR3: CASSIRAGELFF. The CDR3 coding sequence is TGTGCCAGTAGTATAAGAGCCGGGGAGCTGTTTTTT.

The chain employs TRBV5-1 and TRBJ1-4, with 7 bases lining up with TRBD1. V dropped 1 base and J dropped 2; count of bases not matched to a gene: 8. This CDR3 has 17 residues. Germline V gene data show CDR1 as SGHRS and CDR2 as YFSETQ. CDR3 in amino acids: CASSLNPGGGTNEKLFF. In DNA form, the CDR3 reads TGCGCCAGCAGCTTGAATCCAGGGGGTGGGACTAATGAAAAACTGTTTTTT.

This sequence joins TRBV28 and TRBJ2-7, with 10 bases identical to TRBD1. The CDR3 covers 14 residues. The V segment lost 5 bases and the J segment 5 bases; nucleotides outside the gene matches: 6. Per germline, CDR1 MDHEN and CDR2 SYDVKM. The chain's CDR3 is CASSRDRGLNEQYF. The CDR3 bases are TGTGCCAGCAGTCGGGACAGGGGTCTGAACGAGCAGTACTTC.

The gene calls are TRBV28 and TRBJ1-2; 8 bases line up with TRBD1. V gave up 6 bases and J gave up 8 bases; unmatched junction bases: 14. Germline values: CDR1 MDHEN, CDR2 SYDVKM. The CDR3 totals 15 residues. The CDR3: CASRKTGTGASGYTF. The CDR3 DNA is TGTGCCAGCAGGAAGACCGGGACAGGCGCCTCGGGCTACACCTTC.